These 3 T cell receptor beta chains were sequenced from one sample in a study of vaccination and CD4 T cells after COVID-19. With the Oncomine TCR Beta short-read assay, DNA from cultured CD4+ T cells was sequenced. MiXCR was run by TCRdb on the PCR reads, yielding one entry per CDR3 protein. The table lists around 19,000 distinct CDR3 sequences, under 55% of them singletons, with approximately 6.7% in the top ten. The antigens these receptors bind are not known. The treatment denotes: roughly 11-day PBMC culture with coronavirus spike peptide pools or control peptides (ViraFEST assay). Material: CD4+ T cells from blood, cultured in vitro, obtained before SARS-CoV-2 vaccination. These receptors were collected from a human donor who had recovered from COVID-19.

This clonotype was seen a few times. The V call is TRBV10-3, the J call TRBJ1-6; TRBD1 matches 9 bases. The CDR3 loop spans 15 amino acids. The germline V gene encodes CDR1 ENHRY and CDR2 SYGVKD. Trimming removed 3 bases from V and 8 bases from J; junction bases left unmatched: 5. DNA for the CDR3: TGTGCCATCAGTGACCAGGACAGGGGTGATTCACCCCTCCACTTT. Encoded protein: CAISDQDRGDSPLHF.

The genes are TRBV28 and TRBJ2-7, with a tentative D call TRBD2 (6 bases). The V end was cut by 5 bases, the J end by 5 bases, with 16 bases between. Looked up from germline, CDR1 is MDHEN and CDR2 is SYDVKM. CDR3 length: 14 amino acids. The DNA of the CDR3 is TGTGCCAGCAGTCCAGCGGGCCCGTCCAACGAGCAGTACTTC. Protein: CASSPAGPSNEQYF.

There are a few counts of this clonotype. V is TRBV20-1 and J is TRBJ1-6, with 10 bases identical to TRBD1. CDR1 is DFQATT, CDR2 SNEGSKA, per germline (reference sequence). The CDR3 is 15 amino acids. V lost 6 bases, J lost 7 bases, and 9 bases stayed unmatched. The CDR3 bases are TGCAGTGCAAGACCAGAGACAGGGGGCAATTCACCCCTCCACTTT. This codes for CSARPETGGNSPLHF.